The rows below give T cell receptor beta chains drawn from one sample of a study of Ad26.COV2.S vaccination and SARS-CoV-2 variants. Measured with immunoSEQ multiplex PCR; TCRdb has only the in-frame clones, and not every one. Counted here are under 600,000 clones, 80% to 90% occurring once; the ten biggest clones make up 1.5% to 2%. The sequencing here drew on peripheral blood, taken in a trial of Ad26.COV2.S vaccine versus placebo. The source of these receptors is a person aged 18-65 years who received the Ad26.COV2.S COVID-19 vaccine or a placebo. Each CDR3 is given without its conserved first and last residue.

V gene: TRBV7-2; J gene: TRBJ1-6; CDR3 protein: ASSRQVSYNSPLH
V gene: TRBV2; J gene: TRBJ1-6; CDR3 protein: ASSASGTAYNSPLH
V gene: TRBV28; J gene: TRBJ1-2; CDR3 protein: ASSLYGTEVDGYT
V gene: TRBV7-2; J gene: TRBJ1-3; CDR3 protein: ASSSPWGRSGNTIY
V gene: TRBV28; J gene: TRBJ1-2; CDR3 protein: ASSPFGNRVYGYT
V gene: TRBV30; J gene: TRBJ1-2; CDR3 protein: AWSVRQGLVYT
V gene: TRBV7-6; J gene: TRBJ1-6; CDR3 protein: ASSLRPGNSSYNSPLH
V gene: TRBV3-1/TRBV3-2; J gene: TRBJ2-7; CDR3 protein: ASSQDQWGRDNDTYEQY
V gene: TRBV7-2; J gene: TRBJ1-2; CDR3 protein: ASSLGGTVRSYT
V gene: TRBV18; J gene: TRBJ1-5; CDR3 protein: ASSPIRSGQGIHSNQPQH
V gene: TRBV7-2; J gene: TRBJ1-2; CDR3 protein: ASSLQPSGNYGYT
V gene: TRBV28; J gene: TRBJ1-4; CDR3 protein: ASKTPGTGNEKLF
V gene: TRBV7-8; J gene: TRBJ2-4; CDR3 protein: ASSFQRGNIQY
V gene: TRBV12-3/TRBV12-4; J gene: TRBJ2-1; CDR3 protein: ASNGGGNEQF
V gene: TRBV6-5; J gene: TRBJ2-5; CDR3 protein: ASRYSGTQY
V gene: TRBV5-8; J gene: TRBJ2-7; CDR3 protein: ASSLRGISYEQY
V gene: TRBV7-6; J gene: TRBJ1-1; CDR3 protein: ASSLRVQGQEAF
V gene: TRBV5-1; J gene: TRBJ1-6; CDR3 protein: ASSLEAVEYNSPLH
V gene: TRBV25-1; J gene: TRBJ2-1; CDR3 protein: ATIPSSGGTQF
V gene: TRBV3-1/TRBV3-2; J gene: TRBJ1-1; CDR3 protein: ASSQLGTGTEAF
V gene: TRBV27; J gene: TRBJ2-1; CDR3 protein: ASGRLNNEQF
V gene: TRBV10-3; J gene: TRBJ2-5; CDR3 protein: AIRTGNQETQY